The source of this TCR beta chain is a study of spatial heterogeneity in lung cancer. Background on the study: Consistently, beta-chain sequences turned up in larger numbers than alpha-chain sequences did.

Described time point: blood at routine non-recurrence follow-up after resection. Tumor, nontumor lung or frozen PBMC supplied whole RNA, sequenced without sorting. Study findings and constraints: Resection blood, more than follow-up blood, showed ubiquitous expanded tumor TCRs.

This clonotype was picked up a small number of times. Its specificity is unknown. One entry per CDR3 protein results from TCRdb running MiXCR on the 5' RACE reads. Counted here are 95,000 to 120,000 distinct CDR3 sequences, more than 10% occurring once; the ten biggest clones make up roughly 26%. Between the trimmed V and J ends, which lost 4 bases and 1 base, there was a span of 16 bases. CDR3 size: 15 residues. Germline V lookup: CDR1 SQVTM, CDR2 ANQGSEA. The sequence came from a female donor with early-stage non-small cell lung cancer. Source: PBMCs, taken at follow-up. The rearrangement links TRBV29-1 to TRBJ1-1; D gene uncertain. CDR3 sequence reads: CSVVVWVRPNTEAFF. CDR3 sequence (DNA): TGCAGCGTTGTGGTTTGGGTCAGACCGAACACTGAAGCTTTCTTT.